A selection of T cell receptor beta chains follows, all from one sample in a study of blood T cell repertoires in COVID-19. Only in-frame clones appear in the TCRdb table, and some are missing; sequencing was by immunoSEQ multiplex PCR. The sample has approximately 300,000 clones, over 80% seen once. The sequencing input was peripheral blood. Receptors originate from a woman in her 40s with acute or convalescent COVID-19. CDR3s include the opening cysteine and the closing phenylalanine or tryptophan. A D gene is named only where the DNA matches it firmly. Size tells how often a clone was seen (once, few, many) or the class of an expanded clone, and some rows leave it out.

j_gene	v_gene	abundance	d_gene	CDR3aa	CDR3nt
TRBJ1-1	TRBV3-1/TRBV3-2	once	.	CASSRSGGTEAFF	TGTGCCAGCAGCCGGTCGGGTGGCACTGAAGCTTTCTTT
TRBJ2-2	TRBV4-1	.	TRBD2	CASGVPGGPTGELFF	TGCGCCAGCGGAGTCCCGGGGGGGCCCACCGGGGAGCTGTTTTTT
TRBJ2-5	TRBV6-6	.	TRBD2	CASSEGLAGGLETQYF	TGTGCCAGCAGCGAGGGGCTAGCGGGGGGCCTAGAGACCCAGTACTTC
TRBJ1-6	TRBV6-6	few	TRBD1	CASSLLGTGGNSPLHF	TGTGCCAGCAGTCTGCTTGGGACAGGGGGGAATTCACCCCTCCACTTT
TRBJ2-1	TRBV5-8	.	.	CASSMIRGGEQFF	TGTGCCAGCAGCATGATCAGGGGCGGTGAGCAGTTCTTC
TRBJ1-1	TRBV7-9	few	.	CASNKGDTMNTEAFF	TGTGCCAGCAACAAGGGGGACACCATGAACACTGAAGCTTTCTTT
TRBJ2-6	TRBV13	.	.	CASSLSSGRAGANVLTF	TGTGCCAGCAGCTTATCCTCCGGTCGAGCGGGGGCCAACGTCCTGACTTTC
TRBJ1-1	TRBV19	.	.	CASSPEALNTEAFF	TGTGCCAGTAGTCCGGAGGCCTTGAACACTGAAGCTTTCTTT
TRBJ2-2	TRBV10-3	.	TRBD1	CAIRDRDTGELFF	TGTGCCATCAGGGACAGGGACACCGGGGAGCTGTTTTTT
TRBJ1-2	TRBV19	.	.	CASTHPGVYYGYTF	TGTGCCAGTACCCACCCAGGGGTCTACTATGGCTACACCTTC
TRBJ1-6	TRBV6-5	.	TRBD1	CASSLQTGGNSPLHF	TGTGCCAGCAGCCTCCAGACAGGGGGGAATTCACCCCTCCACTTT
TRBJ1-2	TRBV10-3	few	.	CAITTNNYGYTF	TGTGCCATCACCACAAATAACTATGGCTACACCTTC